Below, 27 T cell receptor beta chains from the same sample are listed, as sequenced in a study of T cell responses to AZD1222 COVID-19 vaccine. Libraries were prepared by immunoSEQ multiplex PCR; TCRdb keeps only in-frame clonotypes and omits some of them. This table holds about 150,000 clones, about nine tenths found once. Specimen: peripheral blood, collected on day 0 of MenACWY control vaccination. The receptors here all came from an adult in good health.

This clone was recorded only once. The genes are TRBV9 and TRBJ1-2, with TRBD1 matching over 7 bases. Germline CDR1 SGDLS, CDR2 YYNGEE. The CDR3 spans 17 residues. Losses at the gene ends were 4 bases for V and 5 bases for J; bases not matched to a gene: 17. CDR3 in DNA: TGTGCCAGCAGCCCACCGACAGGGATTGAAGCGGTATATGGCTACACCTTC. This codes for CASSPPTGIEAVYGYTF.

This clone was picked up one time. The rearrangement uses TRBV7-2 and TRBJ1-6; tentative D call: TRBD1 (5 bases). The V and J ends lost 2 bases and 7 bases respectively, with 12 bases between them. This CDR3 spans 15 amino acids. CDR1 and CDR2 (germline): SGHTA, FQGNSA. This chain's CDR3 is CASSLREGRNSPLHF. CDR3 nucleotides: TGTGCCAGCAGCTTAAGAGAGGGACGGAATTCACCCCTCCACTTT.

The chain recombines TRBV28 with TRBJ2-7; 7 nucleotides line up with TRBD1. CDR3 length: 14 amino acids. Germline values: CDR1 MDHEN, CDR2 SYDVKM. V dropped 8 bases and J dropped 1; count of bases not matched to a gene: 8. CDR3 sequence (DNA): TGTGCCAGCCAATCCCCGGGACAGTCCTACGAGCAGTACGTC. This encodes CASQSPGQSYEQYV.

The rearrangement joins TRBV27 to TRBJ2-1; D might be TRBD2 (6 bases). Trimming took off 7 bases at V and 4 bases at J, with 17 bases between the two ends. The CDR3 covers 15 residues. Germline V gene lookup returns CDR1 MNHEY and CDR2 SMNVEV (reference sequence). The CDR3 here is CASTPAGSGYNEQFF. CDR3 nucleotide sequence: TGTGCCAGCACTCCCGCGGGATCGGGTTACAATGAGCAGTTCTTC.

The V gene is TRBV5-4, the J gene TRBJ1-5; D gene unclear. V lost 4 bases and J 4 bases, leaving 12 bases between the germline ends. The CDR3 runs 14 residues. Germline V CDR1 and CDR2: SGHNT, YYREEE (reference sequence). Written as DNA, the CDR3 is TGTGCCAGCAGCCCGGGAGGAGGGAATCAGCCCCAGCATTTT. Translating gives CASSPGGGNQPQHF.

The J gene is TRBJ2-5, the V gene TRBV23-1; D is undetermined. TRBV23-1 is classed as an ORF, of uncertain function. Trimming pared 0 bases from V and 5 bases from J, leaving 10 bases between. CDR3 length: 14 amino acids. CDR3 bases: TGCGCCAGCAGTCAATCATCGGCAAGCGAGACCCAGTACTTC. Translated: CASSQSSASETQYF.

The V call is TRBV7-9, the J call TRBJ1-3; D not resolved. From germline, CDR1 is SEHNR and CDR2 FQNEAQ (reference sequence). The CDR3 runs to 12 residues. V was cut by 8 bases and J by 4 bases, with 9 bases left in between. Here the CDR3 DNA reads TGTGCCAGCTTTCCGACAGGAAACACCATATATTTT. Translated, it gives CASFPTGNTIYF.

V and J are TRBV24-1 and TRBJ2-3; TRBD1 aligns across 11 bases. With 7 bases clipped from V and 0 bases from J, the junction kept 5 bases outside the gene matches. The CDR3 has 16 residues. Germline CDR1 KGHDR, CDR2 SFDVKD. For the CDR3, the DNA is TGTGCCACCAGAACCGGACAGGGGGCTAGCACAGATACGCAGTATTTT. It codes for CATRTGQGASTDTQYF.

CDR3 sequence (DNA): TGTGCCAGCAGTTTCCTCTCGACAGGGGTAGCTTTCTTT. Amino acid sequence: CASSFLSTGVAFF. The rearrangement uses TRBV27 and TRBJ1-1; 8 nucleotides agree with TRBD1. CDR3 length: 13 amino acids. CDR1 MNHEY and CDR2 SMNVEV come from the germline V gene (reference sequence). Germline trimming cut 3 bases from V and 10 bases from J; bases unmatched to any gene: 7.

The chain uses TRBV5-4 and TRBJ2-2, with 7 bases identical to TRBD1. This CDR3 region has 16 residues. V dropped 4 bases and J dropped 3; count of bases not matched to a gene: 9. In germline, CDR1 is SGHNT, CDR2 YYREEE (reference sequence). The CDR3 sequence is CASSTKGAEDTGELFF. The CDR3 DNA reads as TGTGCCAGCAGCACAAAGGGGGCGGAGGACACCGGGGAGCTGTTTTTT.

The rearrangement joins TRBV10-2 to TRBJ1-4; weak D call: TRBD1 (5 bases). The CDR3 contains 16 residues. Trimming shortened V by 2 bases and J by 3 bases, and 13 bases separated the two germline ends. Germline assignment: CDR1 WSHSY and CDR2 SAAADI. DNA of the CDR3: TGCGCCAGCAGTGAGGTGATTGGGGGGTCTAATGAAAAACTGTTTTTT. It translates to CASSEVIGGSNEKLFF.

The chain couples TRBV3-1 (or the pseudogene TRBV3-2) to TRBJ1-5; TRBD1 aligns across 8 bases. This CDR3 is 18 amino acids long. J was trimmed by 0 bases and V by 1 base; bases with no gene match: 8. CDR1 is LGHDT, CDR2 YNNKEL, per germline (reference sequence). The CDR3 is CASSQGPGTGYSNQPQHF. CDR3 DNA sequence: TGTGCCAGCAGCCAAGGCCCCGGGACAGGATATAGCAATCAGCCCCAGCATTTT.

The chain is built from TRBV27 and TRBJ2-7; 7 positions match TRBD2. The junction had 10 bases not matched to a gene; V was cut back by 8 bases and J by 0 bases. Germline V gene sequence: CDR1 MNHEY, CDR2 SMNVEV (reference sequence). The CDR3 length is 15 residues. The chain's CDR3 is CASLHLAGRSYEQYF. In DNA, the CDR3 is TGTGCCAGCCTTCACTTAGCGGGCCGCTCCTACGAGCAGTACTTC.

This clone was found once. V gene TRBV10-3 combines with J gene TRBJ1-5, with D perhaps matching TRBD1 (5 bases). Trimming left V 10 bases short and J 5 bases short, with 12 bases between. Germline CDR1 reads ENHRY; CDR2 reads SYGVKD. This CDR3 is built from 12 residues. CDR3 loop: CATWDLDQPQHF. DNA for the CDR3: TGTGCCACCTGGGACCTGGATCAGCCCCAGCATTTT.

The CDR3 here is CASSFRDYGYTF. Written as DNA, the CDR3 is TGTGCCAGCAGCTTCCGGGACTATGGCTACACCTTC. This chain joins TRBV11-2 and TRBJ1-2; D is undetermined. Germline V gene data show CDR1 as SGHAT and CDR2 as FQNNGV. This CDR3 contains 12 residues. V was cut by 3 bases and J by 3 bases, with 5 bases left in between.

The CDR3 DNA follows: TGTGCCTGGGGGACAGGGGTAAATTCACCCCTCCACTTT. It translates to CAWGTGVNSPLHF. The chain recombines TRBV30 with TRBJ1-6, with TRBD1 matching over 10 bases. This CDR3 has 13 amino acids. V dropped 5 bases and J dropped 7; count of bases not matched to a gene: 2. Germline lookup yields CDR1 GTSNPN and CDR2 SVGIG (reference sequence).

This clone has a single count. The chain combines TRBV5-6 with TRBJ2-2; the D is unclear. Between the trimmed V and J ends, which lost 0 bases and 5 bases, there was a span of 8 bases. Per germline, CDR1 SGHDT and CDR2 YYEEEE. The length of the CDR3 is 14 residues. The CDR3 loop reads CASSLGIPTGELFF. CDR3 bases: TGTGCCAGCAGCTTGGGTATCCCGACCGGGGAGCTGTTTTTT.

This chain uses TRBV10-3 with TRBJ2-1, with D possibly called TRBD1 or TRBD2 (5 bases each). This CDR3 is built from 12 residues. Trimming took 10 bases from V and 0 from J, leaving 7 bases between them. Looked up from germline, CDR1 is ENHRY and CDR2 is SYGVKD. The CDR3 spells CATGGSYNEQFF. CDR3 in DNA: TGTGCCACTGGGGGCTCCTACAATGAGCAGTTCTTC.

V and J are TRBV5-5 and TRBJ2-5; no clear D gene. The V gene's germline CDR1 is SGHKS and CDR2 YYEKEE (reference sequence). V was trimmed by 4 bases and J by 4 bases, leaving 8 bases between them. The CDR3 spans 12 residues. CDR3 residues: CASSLLTETQYF. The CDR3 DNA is TGTGCCAGCAGCCTCCTAACAGAGACCCAGTACTTC.

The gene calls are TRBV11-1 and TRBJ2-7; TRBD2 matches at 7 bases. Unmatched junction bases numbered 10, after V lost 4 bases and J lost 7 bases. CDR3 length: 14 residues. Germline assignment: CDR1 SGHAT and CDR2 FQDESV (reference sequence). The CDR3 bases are TGTGCCAGCAGCTCGGGACTAAGAGGTGGGGAGCAGTACTTC. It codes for CASSSGLRGGEQYF.

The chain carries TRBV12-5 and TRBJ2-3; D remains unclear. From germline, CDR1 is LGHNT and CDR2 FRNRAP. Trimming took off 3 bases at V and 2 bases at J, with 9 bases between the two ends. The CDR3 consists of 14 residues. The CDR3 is CASGLGRNTDTQYF. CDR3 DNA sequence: TGTGCTAGTGGTTTAGGGCGGAACACAGATACGCAGTATTTT.

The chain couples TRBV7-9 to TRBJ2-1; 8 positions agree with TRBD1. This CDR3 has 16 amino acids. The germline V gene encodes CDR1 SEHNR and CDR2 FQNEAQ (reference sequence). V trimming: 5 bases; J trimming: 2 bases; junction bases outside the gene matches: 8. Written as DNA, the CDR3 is TGTGCCAGCAGCATCCCACAGGGGGACACCTACAATGAGCAGTTCTTC. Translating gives CASSIPQGDTYNEQFF.

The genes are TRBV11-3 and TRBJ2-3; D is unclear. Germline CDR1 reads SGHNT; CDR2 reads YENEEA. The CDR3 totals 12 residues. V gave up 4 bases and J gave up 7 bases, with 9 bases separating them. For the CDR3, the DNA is TGTGCCAGCAGCTCCGGCTGGAATACGCAGTATTTT. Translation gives CASSSGWNTQYF. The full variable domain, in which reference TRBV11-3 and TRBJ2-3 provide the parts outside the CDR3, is EAGVVQSPRYKIIEKKQPVAFWCNPISGHNTLYWYLQNLGQGPELLIRYENEEAVDDSQLPKDRFSAERLKGVDSTLKIQPAELGDSAVYLCASSSGWNTQYFGPGTRLTVL.

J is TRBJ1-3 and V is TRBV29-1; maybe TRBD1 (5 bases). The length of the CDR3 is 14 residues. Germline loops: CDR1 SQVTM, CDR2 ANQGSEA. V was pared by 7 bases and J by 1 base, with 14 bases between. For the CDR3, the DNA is TGCAGCGCCGCCCCGGCAGGGTCTGGAAACACCATATATTTT. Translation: CSAAPAGSGNTIYF.

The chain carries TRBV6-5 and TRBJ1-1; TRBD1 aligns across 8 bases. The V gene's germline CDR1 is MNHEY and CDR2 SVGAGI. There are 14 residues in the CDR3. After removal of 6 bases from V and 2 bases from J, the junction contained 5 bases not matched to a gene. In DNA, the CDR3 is TGTGCCAGCAGCCCGCCAGGGGGCAACACTGAAGCTTTCTTT. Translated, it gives CASSPPGGNTEAFF.

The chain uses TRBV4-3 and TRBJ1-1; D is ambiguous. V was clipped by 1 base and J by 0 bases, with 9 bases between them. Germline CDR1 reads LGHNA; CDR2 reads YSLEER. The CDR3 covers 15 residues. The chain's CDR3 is CASSQGLLLNTEAFF. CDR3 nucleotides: TGCGCCAGCAGCCAAGGGCTTCTCCTGAACACTGAAGCTTTCTTT.

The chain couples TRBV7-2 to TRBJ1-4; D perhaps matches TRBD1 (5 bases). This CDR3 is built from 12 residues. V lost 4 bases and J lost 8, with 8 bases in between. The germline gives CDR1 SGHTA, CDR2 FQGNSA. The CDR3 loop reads CASSSGREKLFF. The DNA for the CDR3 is TGTGCCAGCAGCTCAGGGAGGGAAAAACTGTTTTTT. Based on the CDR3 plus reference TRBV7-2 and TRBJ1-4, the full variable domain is GAGVSQSPSNKVTEKGKDVELRCDPISGHTALYWYRQSLGQGLEFLIYFQGNSAPDKSGLPSDRFSAERTGGSVSTLTIQRTQQEDSAVYLCASSSGREKLFFGSGTQLSVL.